The TCR beta chain described here comes from a study of regulatory T cells in long-lasting Graves disease. Looking at the study overall: The antithyroid drugs taken by newly diagnosed Graves' patients had been used for under 3 months.

There are many counts of this clonotype. Germline CDR1 SGHNT, CDR2 YENEEA. The CDR3 is 14 residues long. The time point denotes: newly diagnosed GD, antithyroid drugs for less than 3 months. RNA from PBMCs was the source of the TCR library. Combining iRepertoire HTBI primers with Arm-PCR of CDR3 regions, the authors built TCR beta libraries. In TCRdb, the multiplex PCR reads were re-called with MiXCR into one record per CDR3 protein. The profile shows 350,000 to 450,000 distinct CDR3 sequences, approximately 16% of them singletons. The same data also contributed to another study, on T cells in Graves' hyperthyroidism and ophthalmopathy. From that second work: The model made its ophthalmopathy prediction, and onset followed a median approximately 7 months later.

Here the sequenced sample was peripheral blood mononuclear cells (PBMCs), taken at new diagnosis, from a patient treated with antithyroid drugs. This sequence was found in a woman in her thirties or forties with Graves disease. The chain recombines TRBV11-3 with TRBJ2-3, with 7 bases aligning to TRBD1. The closer fit of TRBJ2-5 to the DNA end suggests the J call may be wrong. In DNA form, the CDR3 reads TGTGCCAGCAGCCCACATACAGGGGCAGAGACCCAGTACTTC. Amino acid sequence: CASSPHTGAETQYF.